One sample yielded the 18 T cell receptor beta chains listed below, sequenced in a study of Tregs in tolerant kidney transplant recipients. Produced via immunoSEQ multiplex PCR; TCRdb's table is partial and in-frame only. The sample yields fewer than 80,000 clones, roughly 98% seen once. Sequenced here: CD4+ T cells from blood, sampled before the transplant. The receptor source for this set is a human donor who received a combined kidney and bone marrow transplant.

This chain joins TRBV18 and TRBJ2-1, with D hard to call. V was clipped by 1 base and J by 5 bases, with 9 bases between them. The CDR3 totals 14 residues. Germline loops: CDR1 KGHSH, CDR2 LQKENI. CDR3 amino acids: CASSPLSGDNEQFF. The CDR3 region has the DNA TGTGCCAGCTCACCACTATCGGGTGACAATGAGCAGTTCTTC.

The chain recombines TRBV30 with TRBJ2-1, with TRBD1 matching 7 bases. The CDR3 extends over 13 amino acids. Germline V gene data show CDR1 as GTSNPN and CDR2 as SVGIG (reference sequence). V dropped 4 bases and J dropped 4; count of bases not matched to a gene: 4. CDR3 in amino acids: CAWTGDRYNEQFF. CDR3 coding DNA: TGTGCCTGGACCGGGGACAGATACAATGAGCAGTTCTTC. The full variable domain, rest sourced from reference TRBV30 and TRBJ2-1, is SQTIHQWPATLVQPVGSPLSLECTVEGTSNPNLYWYRQAAGRGLQLLFYSVGIGQISSEVPQNLSASRPQDRQFILSSKKLLLSDSGFYLCAWTGDRYNEQFFGPGTRLTVL.

This clone was seen more than once but under ten times. The V call is TRBV19, the J call TRBJ1-1, with D perhaps TRBD1 (5 bases). V was pared by 5 bases and J by 7 bases, with 11 bases between. The CDR3 sequence is 12 residues long. CDR1 and CDR2 (germline): LNHDA, SQIVND (reference sequence). CDR3 residues: CASSQGIGEAFF. CDR3 sequence (DNA): TGTGCCAGTAGTCAGGGTATTGGTGAAGCTTTCTTT.

The J gene is TRBJ1-6, the V gene TRBV2; tentative D call: TRBD1 (6 bases). Germline values: CDR1 SNHLY, CDR2 FYNNEI. This CDR3 is 13 amino acids long. Trimming took 5 bases from V and 7 from J, leaving 9 bases between them. CDR3 sequence: CASSNRENSPLHF. DNA for the CDR3: TGTGCCAGCAGTAACAGGGAGAATTCACCCCTCCACTTT. The full variable domain, in which reference TRBV2 and TRBJ1-6 provide the parts outside the CDR3, is EPEVTQTPSHQVTQMGQEVILRCVPISNHLYFYWYRQILGQKVEFLVSFYNNEISEKSEIFDDQFSVERPDGSNFTLKIRSTKLEDSAMYFCASSNRENSPLHFGNGTRLTVT.

The genes are TRBV5-1 and TRBJ2-5, with 9 bases that match TRBD2. The CDR3 runs to 14 residues. CDR1 and CDR2 from the germline V gene are SGHRS and YFSETQ. V lost 0 bases and J lost 5; bases outside the gene matches: 2. The CDR3 loop is CASSLGLAAETQYF. CDR3 nucleotides: TGCGCCAGCAGCTTGGGACTAGCGGCCGAGACCCAGTACTTC.

The chain employs TRBV25-1 and TRBJ1-1; 7 bases match TRBD1. The V segment lost 6 bases and the J segment 10 bases; nucleotides outside the gene matches: 11. The germline CDR1 and CDR2 sequences are MGHDK and SYGVNS. There are 13 residues in the CDR3. CDR3 region: CASSGGQITAAFF. Written as DNA, the CDR3 is TGTGCCAGCAGCGGGGGACAGATTACCGCAGCTTTCTTT.

The chain has TRBV5-4 and TRBJ2-2; D is perhaps TRBD1 (5 bases). CDR1 is SGHNT, CDR2 YYREEE, per germline (reference sequence). The CDR3 is made up of 16 amino acids. Trimming stripped 4 bases from V and 4 bases from J, with 17 bases between. CDR3 residues: CASSRGEGVRTGELFF. The CDR3 nucleotides read TGTGCCAGCAGCCGTGGAGAAGGGGTGCGCACCGGGGAGCTGTTTTTT.

The chain is built from TRBV29-1 and TRBJ1-2; no firm D call. This CDR3 region has 13 residues. The V gene lost 6 bases and the J gene lost 7 bases, with 18 bases spanning the gap. Germline V lookup: CDR1 SQVTM, CDR2 ANQGSEA. DNA for the CDR3: TGCAGCGTGAATCCGGTAATGGGGAGTGGCTACACCTTC. This gives the protein CSVNPVMGSGYTF. Filled out from reference TRBV29-1 and TRBJ1-2, the complete variable domain reads SAVISQKPSRDICQRGTSLTIQCQVDSQVTMMFWYRQQPGQSLTLIATANQGSEATYESGFVIDKFPISRPNLTFSTLTVSNMSPEDSSIYLCSVNPVMGSGYTFGSGTRLTVV.

The chain combines TRBV7-2 with TRBJ2-3; TRBD2 matches at 8 bases. Germline CDR1 is SGHTA and CDR2 is FQGNSA. The junction had 8 bases not matched to a gene; V was cut back by 5 bases and J by 1 base. This CDR3 spans 16 amino acids. This CDR3 is CASSPEGRGGTDTQYF. CDR3 DNA: TGTGCCAGCAGCCCCGAGGGGCGGGGGGGCACAGATACGCAGTATTTT.

The chain recombines TRBV7-9 with TRBJ1-2; 7 positions agree with TRBD1. There are 15 residues in the CDR3. V gave up 4 bases and J gave up 1 base; unmatched junction bases: 6. Germline CDR1 SEHNR, CDR2 FQNEAQ (reference sequence). CDR3 DNA: TGTGCCAGCAGCTCCCGGACAGGAGTTAACTATGGCTACACCTTC. This encodes CASSSRTGVNYGYTF. The complete variable domain, with remaining parts taken from reference TRBV7-9 and TRBJ1-2, reads DTGVSQNPRHKITKRGQNVTFRCDPISEHNRLYWYRQTLGQGPEFLTYFQNEAQLEKSRLLSDRFSAERPKGSFSTLEIQRTEQGDSAMYLCASSSRTGVNYGYTFGSGTRLTVV.

The CDR3 sequence: CASSKKGQRETYEQYF. CDR3 nucleotides: TGTGCCAGCAGCAAAAAGGGGCAGCGGGAGACCTACGAGCAGTACTTC. V is TRBV21-1 and J is TRBJ2-7; TRBD2, the D gene given by the table, was not confirmed from the DNA. TRBV21-1 is a pseudogene locus. The CDR3 loop spans 16 amino acids.

This chain uses TRBV29-1 with TRBJ2-1; TRBD1 matches at 7 bases. Germline V gene sequence: CDR1 SQVTM, CDR2 ANQGSEA. V lost 1 base to trimming and J lost 10 bases; unmatched junction nucleotides: 4. The CDR3 is 12 residues long. CDR3 in amino acids: CSVEGGGDEQFF. CDR3 nucleotides: TGCAGCGTTGAAGGAGGGGGCGACGAGCAGTTCTTC.

This sequence joins TRBV28 and TRBJ1-5, with D possibly being TRBD1 (6 bases). The CDR3 is 14 residues long. The germline CDR1 and CDR2 sequences are MDHEN and SYDVKM. V shed 4 bases and J shed 4 bases, with 11 bases lying between them. CDR3 amino acids: CASSSDRTNQPQHF. CDR3 in DNA: TGTGCCAGCAGTTCTGACAGGACTAATCAGCCCCAGCATTTT.

This clone was observed a few times. V is TRBV10-3 and J is TRBJ1-2, with D possibly TRBD1 on 5 matching bases. Between the trimmed V and J ends, which lost 2 bases and 4 bases, there was a span of 11 bases. Germline values: CDR1 ENHRY, CDR2 SYGVKD. The CDR3 is 14 amino acids. This CDR3 reads CAISEQGLTYGYTF. The CDR3 nucleotides are TGTGCCATCAGTGAGCAGGGACTCACCTATGGCTACACCTTC.

In this sample, this clone turned up once. The chain couples TRBV2 to TRBJ2-1; maybe TRBD2 (5 bases). From germline, CDR1 is SNHLY and CDR2 FYNNEI. V lost 8 bases, J lost 3 bases, and 11 bases lay in between. The length of the CDR3 is 13 residues. The DNA of the CDR3 is TGTGCCAGCGGCCAGCGGAACTACAATGAGCAGTTCTTC. This gives the protein CASGQRNYNEQFF. Combining the CDR3 with reference TRBV2 and TRBJ2-1 gives the whole variable domain EPEVTQTPSHQVTQMGQEVILRCVPISNHLYFYWYRQILGQKVEFLVSFYNNEISEKSEIFDDQFSVERPDGSNFTLKIRSTKLEDSAMYFCASGQRNYNEQFFGPGTRLTVL.

CDR3 sequence: CASSVGLGWDPGGEQFF. The CDR3 DNA sequence: TGTGCCAGCAGCGTAGGCTTGGGATGGGACCCGGGGGGTGAGCAGTTCTTC. This chain uses TRBV9 with TRBJ2-1, with 7 bases identical to TRBD2. CDR3 length: 17 amino acids. Germline CDR1 SGDLS, CDR2 YYNGEE. J gave up 9 bases and V 0 bases, and 15 bases lay outside the gene matches.

This chain links TRBV4-3 with TRBJ2-1; 9 bases agree with TRBD2. CDR3 length: 20 amino acids. Germline trimming cut 0 bases from V and 0 bases from J; bases unmatched to any gene: 12. Germline assignment: CDR1 LGHNA and CDR2 YSLEER. This chain's CDR3 is CASSQEYFAGGGGSYNEQFF. Here the CDR3 DNA reads TGCGCCAGCAGCCAAGAATACTTCGCGGGAGGGGGGGGCTCCTACAATGAGCAGTTCTTC.

The rearrangement links TRBV7-9 to TRBJ2-7, with D possibly matching TRBD2 (5 bases). The CDR3 sequence is 12 residues long. Germline loops: CDR1 SEHNR, CDR2 FQNEAQ (reference sequence). V was pared by 4 bases and J by 3 bases, with 7 bases between. The CDR3 DNA reads TGTGCCAGCAGCTCGGACTTCTACGAGCAGTACTTC. Translating gives CASSSDFYEQYF.